What follows are 11 T cell receptor beta chains derived from one specimen sequenced in a study of cytomegalovirus exposure and HLA in healthy donors (dated by TCRdb to about 2017). Library creation used the immunoSEQ multiplex PCR assay. For the multiplex PCR, a mixture combining 60 forward primers for TCR Vbeta segments and 13 reverse primers for TCR Jbeta segments was used. TCRdb re-hosts the immuneACCESS table, in-frame sequences only. Its copies lack some clones; in the studies checked, an unresolved V gene accounts for under half of them, and the cause for the rest is not known. The sample includes under 150,000 clones, with roughly four fifths observed a single time. The ten most abundant clones make up approximately 2.4% of the sample. The sequencing input was PBMCs. Every receptor here comes from a male donor in good health and CMV-seronegative.

DNA of the CDR3: TGTGCCAGCAGCCATACCGGACTCTCACGGCACGAGCAGTACTTC. Protein: CASSHTGLSRHEQYF. The V call is TRBV13, the J call TRBJ2-7, with TRBD2 as a possible D gene (5 bases). V shed 5 bases and J shed 5 bases, with 19 bases lying between them. Germline CDR1 and CDR2: PRHDT and FYEKMQ (reference sequence). The CDR3 sequence is 15 residues long.

This clone was detected a few times. The rearrangement joins TRBV19 to TRBJ2-7; 9 nucleotides agree with TRBD2. The length of the CDR3 is 17 residues. Germline-derived CDR1 and CDR2 are LNHDA and SQIVND (reference sequence). V was clipped by 2 bases and J by 0 bases; unmatched bases: 8. CDR3 protein: CASSIKSGTSLSYEQYF. The DNA for the CDR3 is TGTGCCAGTAGTATAAAGTCGGGGACTAGCCTCTCCTACGAGCAGTACTTC.

The chain recombines TRBV4-1 with TRBJ2-7, with D possibly matching TRBD1 (5 bases). V was shortened by 0 bases and J by 1 base, with 13 bases between the two germline ends. Germline CDR1 and CDR2: MGHRA and YSYEKL. The CDR3 length is 16 residues. The CDR3 sequence is CASSQEVGQGSYEQYF. The CDR3 region has the DNA TGCGCCAGCAGCCAAGAAGTAGGGCAGGGTTCCTACGAGCAGTACTTC.

The sample holds a few counts of this clone. The chain employs TRBV4-1 and TRBJ1-5, with no clear D. The V end was cut by 4 bases, the J end by 0 bases, with 10 bases between. The length of the CDR3 is 15 residues. Per the germline V gene, CDR1 is MGHRA and CDR2 is YSYEKL. CDR3 amino acids: CASSLYYYSNQPQHF. For the CDR3, the DNA is TGCGCCAGCAGCCTTTATTACTATAGCAATCAGCCCCAGCATTTT.

The chain joins TRBV27 to TRBJ2-3; D gene ambiguous. This CDR3 comprises 13 residues. V dropped 5 bases and J dropped 4 bases, with 10 bases sitting between them. Germline V gene lookup returns CDR1 MNHEY and CDR2 SMNVEV (reference sequence). The CDR3 DNA sequence: TGTGCCAGCAGTATAAGAGGCGCAGATACGCAGTATTTT. Protein sequence: CASSIRGADTQYF.

The rearrangement joins TRBV5-6 to TRBJ1-2; D is possibly TRBD1 (5 bases). The CDR3 extends over 13 amino acids. Trimming pared 5 bases from V and 8 bases from J, leaving 16 bases between. Germline loops: CDR1 SGHDT, CDR2 YYEEEE. For the CDR3, the DNA is TGTGCCAGCAGAAATACAGGCTACGGAGGCTACACCTTC. It translates to CASRNTGYGGYTF.

The chain employs TRBV27 and TRBJ1-2, with D perhaps TRBD1 (5 bases). V dropped 4 bases and J dropped 6 bases, with 15 bases sitting between them. The CDR3 totals 14 residues. Germline assignment: CDR1 MNHEY and CDR2 SMNVEV (reference sequence). The chain's CDR3 is CASSWRGAGDGYTF. CDR3 bases: TGTGCCAGCAGTTGGCGGGGCGCTGGGGATGGCTACACCTTC.

V and J are TRBV13 and TRBJ2-5, with D possibly being TRBD1 (6 bases). The end of the DNA aligns better with TRBJ2-7, so the J call may be wrong. Germline V CDR1 and CDR2: PRHDT, FYEKMQ (reference sequence). This CDR3 contains 11 residues. In DNA, the CDR3 is TGTGCCGTTCGGACAGACTACGAGCAGTACTTC. This encodes CAVRTDYEQYF.

The V and J genes are TRBV2 and TRBJ1-2; possibly TRBD1 for D (5 bases). CDR1 is SNHLY and CDR2 is FYNNEI in the germline V gene. V was pared by 7 bases and J by 3 bases, with 12 bases between. The CDR3 totals 13 residues. CDR3: CASTERGYYGYTF. Here the CDR3 DNA reads TGTGCCAGCACCGAAAGGGGATACTATGGCTACACCTTC.

The J gene is TRBJ2-1, the V gene TRBV7-8; no clear D. The CDR3 length is 11 residues. The germline V gene has CDR1 SGHVS and CDR2 FQNEAQ. Trimming left V 4 bases short and J 11 bases short, with 9 bases between. CDR3 sequence: CASSSHNQQFF. For the CDR3, the DNA is TGTGCCAGCAGCTCCCACAACCAGCAGTTCTTC.

This chain joins TRBV4-3 and TRBJ2-2; D unresolved. CDR3 length: 14 residues. V was cut by 0 bases and J by 6 bases, with 8 bases left in between. Germline lookup yields CDR1 LGHNA and CDR2 YSLEER. This CDR3 reads CASSQDIRAGELFF. CDR3 bases: TGCGCCAGCAGCCAAGATATCCGGGCCGGGGAGCTGTTTTTT.